This T cell receptor beta chain emerged from a study of T cell changes during pregnancy in multiple sclerosis. Only in-frame clones appear in the TCRdb table, and some are missing; sequencing was by immunoSEQ multiplex PCR. The sample has 90,000 to 120,000 clones; around 93% are singletons. The CDR3 has 14 amino acids. Germline loops: CDR1 ENHRY, CDR2 SYGVKD. Trimming removed 5 bases from V and 5 bases from J; junction bases left unmatched: 7. This sequence originates from a female donor in good health, enrolled as a control in a pregnancy study. This chain uses TRBV10-3 with TRBJ1-2, with 8 bases fitting TRBD1. Sequenced material: peripheral blood, taken in the third trimester of pregnancy. The DNA for the CDR3 is TGTGCCATCAGTAAGGGACAGGAGACATATGGCTACACCTTC. Protein sequence: CAISKGQETYGYTF.